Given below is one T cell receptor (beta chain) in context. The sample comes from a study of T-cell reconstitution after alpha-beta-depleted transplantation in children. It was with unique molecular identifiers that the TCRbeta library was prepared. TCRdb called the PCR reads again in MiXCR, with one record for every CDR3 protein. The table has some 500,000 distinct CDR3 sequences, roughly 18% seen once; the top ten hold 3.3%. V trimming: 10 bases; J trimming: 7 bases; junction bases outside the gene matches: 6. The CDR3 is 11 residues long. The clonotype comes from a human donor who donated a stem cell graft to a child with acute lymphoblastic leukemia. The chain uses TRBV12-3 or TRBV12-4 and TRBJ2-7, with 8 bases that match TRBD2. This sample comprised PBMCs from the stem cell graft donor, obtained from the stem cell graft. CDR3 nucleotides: TGTGCCACGGGAGGGGCTCGGGAGCAGTACTTC. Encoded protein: CATGGAREQYF.